Following are 32 T cell receptor beta chains from one sample sequenced in a study of shared clonotypes between healthy human individuals. Method: immunoSEQ multiplex PCR; TCRdb's copy keeps in-frame clones and lacks some. The sample includes 2 million to 3 million clones, roughly 93% of them seen just once. The sequencing sample was made of naive CD4+ T cells from PBMCs. Subset of the sample: CD45RA+ positively selected. Every receptor here comes from a man in his late teens or twenties in good health. Some clones in this sample may be carry-over from other donors' samples.

V gene TRBV30 combines with J gene TRBJ2-5, with D possibly matching TRBD1 (5 bases). V lost 2 bases to trimming and J lost 4 bases, with 11 bases between them. CDR1 and CDR2 from the germline V gene are GTSNPN and SVGIG (reference sequence). This CDR3 comprises 13 residues. DNA for the CDR3: TGTGCCTGGAGTACAGGCTTCTCAGAGACCCAGTACTTC. This sequence encodes CAWSTGFSETQYF.

The chain uses TRBV10-2 and TRBJ1-2, with TRBD1 as a possible D gene (6 bases). Germline CDR1 WSHSY, CDR2 SAAADI. The CDR3 runs 17 residues. V was trimmed by 6 bases and J by 6 bases, leaving 26 bases between them. This chain's CDR3 is CASRDTGGGTNLDGYTF. The DNA for the CDR3 is TGCGCCAGCAGAGATACAGGTGGGGGGACAAATTTGGATGGCTACACCTTC.

The chain uses TRBV4-2 and TRBJ2-5, with D perhaps TRBD2 (5 bases). This CDR3 contains 15 residues. Germline V gene lookup returns CDR1 LGHNA and CDR2 YNFKEQ. V lost 0 bases to trimming and J lost 3 bases, with 11 bases between them. CDR3 coding DNA: TGTGCCAGCAGCCAAGATAGTCGGCGGGAAGAGACCCAGTACTTC. Protein: CASSQDSRREETQYF.

In the case of this clone: The same CDR3 is also encoded by other DNA sequences in this sample. V is TRBV7-8 and J is TRBJ2-1; 9 positions agree with TRBD2. Germline CDR1 SGHVS, CDR2 FQNEAQ. J lost 4 bases, V lost 1 base, and 2 bases had no gene match. The CDR3 is 15 amino acids. CDR3 sequence: CASSLVAGVYNEQFF. CDR3 coding DNA: TGTGCCAGCAGCTTAGTAGCGGGAGTGTACAATGAGCAGTTCTTC.

The chain combines TRBV28 with TRBJ1-2; 7 bases fit TRBD1. In germline, CDR1 is MDHEN, CDR2 SYDVKM. The J segment lost 2 bases and the V segment lost 7 bases, leaving 10 bases of the junction unmatched. The CDR3 has 15 amino acids. In nucleotides, the CDR3 is TGTGCCAGCACCAAGAGCAGGGGGTTGAACTATGGCTACACCTTC. Its protein is CASTKSRGLNYGYTF.

This rearrangement joins TRBV7-8 to TRBJ2-5; D gene ambiguous. The CDR3 spans 16 residues. Trimming removed 5 bases from V and 6 bases from J, with 22 bases in between. Looked up from germline, CDR1 is SGHVS and CDR2 is FQNEAQ. The CDR3 coding sequence is TGTGCCAGCAGCCTAACCCGGACGGACCCTTGGAAGACCCAGTACTTC. Translating gives CASSLTRTDPWKTQYF. The whole variable domain, remainder taken from reference TRBV7-8 and TRBJ2-5, is GAGVSQSPRYKVAKRGQDVALRCDPISGHVSLFWYQQALGQGPEFLTYFQNEAQLDKSGLPSDRFFAERPEGSVSTLKIQRTQQEDSAVYLCASSLTRTDPWKTQYFGPGTRLLVL.

CDR3 in amino acids: CASSSSPFSSADEQYF. The CDR3 nucleotides are TGTGCCAGCAGCTCCTCCCCCTTTAGCTCGGCGGACGAGCAGTACTTC. The rearrangement joins TRBV7-2 to TRBJ2-7; D uncertain. The CDR3 runs to 16 residues. Germline V gene lookup returns CDR1 SGHTA and CDR2 FQGNSA. V was trimmed by 4 bases and J by 5 bases, leaving 21 bases between them. Based on the CDR3 plus reference TRBV7-2 and TRBJ2-7, the full variable domain is GAGVSQSPSNKVTEKGKDVELRCDPISGHTALYWYRQSLGQGLEFLIYFQGNSAPDKSGLPSDRFSAERTGGSVSTLTIQRTQQEDSAVYLCASSSSPFSSADEQYFGPGTRLTVT.

This chain connects TRBV18 to TRBJ2-7; TRBD2 matches at 15 bases. J lost 2 bases, V lost 3 bases, and 2 bases had no gene match. Germline V CDR1 and CDR2: KGHSH, LQKENI. There are 16 residues in the CDR3. Here the CDR3 reads CASSPRTSGRAYEQYF. DNA of the CDR3: TGTGCCAGCTCACCGCGGACTAGCGGGAGGGCCTACGAGCAGTACTTC.

The chain uses TRBV28 and TRBJ1-5, with no clear D. From germline, CDR1 is MDHEN and CDR2 SYDVKM. This CDR3 contains 16 residues. CDR3 DNA sequence: TGTGCTACCTTATGGGGTGCTAGCCCAAGCAATCAGCCCCAGCATTTT. Translation gives CATLWGASPSNQPQHF.

On this clone: In the same sample, other DNA sequences code for this CDR3. The chain employs TRBV29-1 and TRBJ2-1, with D perhaps TRBD2 (5 bases). The CDR3 covers 14 residues. V lost 3 bases and J 0 bases, leaving 9 bases between the germline ends. In germline, CDR1 is SQVTM, CDR2 ANQGSEA. CDR3: CSVDSSSSYNEQFF. CDR3 nucleotide sequence: TGCAGCGTTGACTCTAGCTCCTCCTACAATGAGCAGTTCTTC.

This clone has just one count. The gene calls are TRBV11-2 and TRBJ2-3; D gene unclear. Per the germline V gene, CDR1 is SGHAT and CDR2 is FQNNGV. Deletions cut 1 base from V and 2 bases from J, with 10 bases between. This CDR3 contains 15 residues. DNA of the CDR3: TGTGCCAGCAGCTTAGCGTACCAGGTCACAGATACGCAGTATTTT. This gives the protein CASSLAYQVTDTQYF. Looking up the rest from reference TRBV11-2 and TRBJ2-3 gives the full variable domain: EAGVAQSPRYKIIEKRQSVAFWCNPISGHATLYWYQQILGQGPKLLIQFQNNGVVDDSQLPKDRFSAERLKGVDSTLKIQPAKLEDSAVYLCASSLAYQVTDTQYFGPGTRLTVL.

The chain employs TRBV6-6 and TRBJ1-1; D perhaps matches TRBD1 (5 bases). The germline V gene has CDR1 MNHNY and CDR2 SVGAGI (reference sequence). The CDR3 runs 14 residues. Between the trimmed V and J ends, which lost 6 bases and 1 base, there was a span of 12 bases. CDR3 region: CASRRDGQNTEAFF. CDR3 in DNA: TGTGCCAGCAGAAGAGACGGACAGAACACTGAAGCTTTCTTT.

The chain is built from TRBV28 and TRBJ2-1; 11 nucleotides agree with TRBD2. The CDR3 sequence is 19 residues long. V was pared by 6 bases and J by 1 base, with 14 bases of the junction left unmatched. CDR1 and CDR2 (germline): MDHEN, SYDVKM. The CDR3 loop reads CASSSAILAGGPSYNEQFF. CDR3 nucleotide sequence: TGTGCCAGCAGCTCCGCCATCCTAGCGGGAGGCCCTTCCTACAATGAGCAGTTCTTC.

The chain recombines TRBV9 with TRBJ2-2; 10 bases are a match to TRBD1. V shed 0 bases and J 4 bases; nucleotides not matched to a gene: 3. CDR1 is SGDLS, CDR2 YYNGEE, per germline. This CDR3 contains 16 residues. CDR3 loop: CASSVGDRGPTGELFF. CDR3 sequence (DNA): TGTGCCAGCAGCGTAGGGGACAGGGGCCCCACCGGGGAGCTGTTTTTT.

This chain joins TRBV11-2 and TRBJ2-7, with D maybe TRBD2 (5 bases). The CDR3 has 18 amino acids. The germline V gene has CDR1 SGHAT and CDR2 FQNNGV. V was pared by 5 bases and J by 0 bases, with 23 bases between. The CDR3 bases are TGTGCCAGCAGCCCCAACCCCGAGGGCGGGCCTCTCTCCTACGAGCAGTACTTC. Its translation: CASSPNPEGGPLSYEQYF.

The V and J genes are TRBV6-6 and TRBJ1-5; no clear D gene. Germline V lookup: CDR1 MNHNY, CDR2 SVGAGI (reference sequence). The CDR3 covers 14 residues. The germline V and J ends were trimmed by 4 bases and 0 bases, with 7 bases remaining between them. CDR3 in DNA: TGTGCCAGCAGTTCCTCGGTTAGCAATCAGCCCCAGCATTTT. This sequence encodes CASSSSVSNQPQHF.

Comment on this clone: Within the sample, other DNA sequences also encode this same CDR3. The V call is TRBV2, the J call TRBJ1-1; D gene unclear. The V end was cut by 1 base, the J end by 1 base, with 7 bases between. The CDR3 loop spans 14 amino acids. The germline gives CDR1 SNHLY, CDR2 FYNNEI. CDR3 protein: CASSEVRGNTEAFF. The CDR3 nucleotides read TGTGCCAGCAGTGAAGTTCGGGGGAACACTGAAGCTTTCTTT.

The V and J genes are TRBV7-2 and TRBJ1-2; 9 bases align to TRBD1. Germline V gene lookup returns CDR1 SGHTA and CDR2 FQGNSA. V lost 4 bases, J lost 4 bases, and 7 bases stayed unmatched. The CDR3 consists of 15 residues. In nucleotides, the CDR3 is TGTGCCAGCAGCTCCAACAGGGGGCAGAGCTATGGCTACACCTTC. Its translation is CASSSNRGQSYGYTF.

V gene TRBV18 combines with J gene TRBJ2-5; the match to TRBD1 covers 7 bases. The CDR3 spans 15 residues. Germline V gene lookup returns CDR1 KGHSH and CDR2 LQKENI. V shed 3 bases and J 5 bases; nucleotides not matched to a gene: 9. CDR3 coding DNA: TGTGCCAGCTCACCCCGACAGGGTGGAGTGGAGACCCAGTACTTC. Protein sequence: CASSPRQGGVETQYF.

The chain is built from TRBV20-1 and TRBJ2-1; no clear D. This CDR3 contains 11 residues. Trimming removed 6 bases at V and 8 bases at J, with 11 bases between. Germline CDR1 DFQATT, CDR2 SNEGSKA (reference sequence). The CDR3 DNA reads TGCAGTGCCGTGAGAGCGTATGAGCAGTTCTTC. Its protein product is CSAVRAYEQFF.

This sequence joins TRBV10-1 and TRBJ2-2, with D unresolved. Germline-derived CDR1 and CDR2 are WNHNN and SYGVQD (reference sequence). The CDR3 extends over 15 amino acids. Trimming took off 2 bases at V and 3 bases at J, with 10 bases between the two ends. The CDR3 is CASSERAGHTGELFF. The CDR3 DNA follows: TGCGCCAGCAGTGAGAGGGCCGGGCACACCGGGGAGCTGTTTTTT.

The V gene is TRBV19, the J gene TRBJ2-2; 7 bases align to TRBD2. Losses at the gene ends were 6 bases for V and 6 bases for J; bases not matched to a gene: 13. The CDR3 length is 16 residues. CDR1 and CDR2 from the germline V gene are LNHDA and SQIVND (reference sequence). The CDR3 DNA follows: TGTGCCAGTAGCCGGGCGAGAGGGAGGGATCCCGGGGAGCTGTTTTTT. Residues: CASSRARGRDPGELFF.

J is TRBJ1-6 and V is TRBV4-2; TRBD1 is a possible D gene (6 bases). Germline CDR1 and CDR2: LGHNA and YNFKEQ. V gave up 1 base and J gave up 10 bases, with 14 bases separating them. This CDR3 has 15 residues. CDR3 coding DNA: TGTGCCAGCAGCCAAGGGGACATCCCGACATCACCCCTCCACTTT. Residues: CASSQGDIPTSPLHF.

This chain links TRBV7-9 with TRBJ1-6, with TRBD1 as a possible D gene (6 bases). Germline CDR1 reads SEHNR; CDR2 reads FQNEAQ (reference sequence). Trimming shortened V by 8 bases and J by 0 bases, and 14 bases separated the two germline ends. This CDR3 has 16 amino acids. CDR3 DNA sequence: TGTGCCAGCGGCTGGGGGCCGAGCTCCTATAATTCACCCCTCCACTTT. It is translated as CASGWGPSSYNSPLHF.

The chain has TRBV7-2 and TRBJ2-7; 13 nucleotides agree with TRBD2. The J segment lost 12 bases and the V segment lost 4 bases, leaving 6 bases of the junction unmatched. CDR1 and CDR2 (germline): SGHTA, FQGNSA. This CDR3 comprises 13 residues. CDR3 coding DNA: TGTGCCAGCAGCTCGGGGACTAGCGGGGTGTGGTACTTC. Amino acids: CASSSGTSGVWYF.

V gene TRBV30 combines with J gene TRBJ2-1, with a possible D match to TRBD2 (6 bases). V lost 0 bases, J lost 0 bases, and 9 bases lay in between. Per germline, CDR1 GTSNPN and CDR2 SVGIG (reference sequence). This CDR3 spans 15 amino acids. The CDR3 region has the DNA TGTGCCTGGAGTGTGTCCGGGAGCTCCTACAATGAGCAGTTCTTC. It yields the protein CAWSVSGSSYNEQFF.

This sequence joins TRBV2 and TRBJ1-2; D might be TRBD1 (6 bases). The CDR3 is made up of 14 amino acids. V lost 6 bases and J 2 bases, leaving 13 bases between the germline ends. Per the germline V gene, CDR1 is SNHLY and CDR2 is FYNNEI. The CDR3 DNA sequence: TGTGCCAGCAGGGGATGGACAGTAAACTATGGCTACACCTTC. Residues: CASRGWTVNYGYTF.

This chain uses TRBV6-5 with TRBJ2-1; TRBD2 is a possible D gene (5 bases). This CDR3 region has 12 residues. Looked up from germline, CDR1 is MNHEY and CDR2 is SVGAGI. V was cut by 6 bases and J by 7 bases, with 10 bases left in between. The CDR3 nucleotides read TGTGCCAGCAGCCACCCGGGGAATGAGCAGTTCTTC. Translation: CASSHPGNEQFF.

This rearrangement joins TRBV5-1 to TRBJ2-7; TRBD1 is a possible D gene (5 bases). Trimming removed 2 bases from V and 2 bases from J, with 11 bases in between. There are 14 residues in the CDR3. Germline V gene sequence: CDR1 SGHRS, CDR2 YFSETQ. CDR3: CASSLPGKTYEQYF. The CDR3 DNA reads as TGCGCCAGCAGCTTACCAGGGAAGACCTACGAGCAGTACTTC.

This clone was counted between two and nine times. The CDR3 bases are TGTGCCAGCAGTACCTCTCACAGGGGGTTGCGTGATACGCAGTATTTT. Protein sequence: CASSTSHRGLRDTQYF. The V gene is TRBV28, the J gene TRBJ2-3; 8 nucleotides match TRBD1. This CDR3 region has 16 residues. From germline, CDR1 is MDHEN and CDR2 SYDVKM. V dropped 5 bases and J dropped 6; count of bases not matched to a gene: 13.

This clone was seen a single time. This sequence joins TRBV4-2 and TRBJ2-7; D unresolved. V lost 3 bases and J lost 6, with 12 bases in between. The length of the CDR3 is 13 residues. Germline V lookup: CDR1 LGHNA, CDR2 YNFKEQ. The CDR3: CASSQVDHGEQYF. The CDR3 DNA follows: TGTGCCAGCAGCCAGGTGGATCACGGCGAGCAGTACTTC.

J is TRBJ1-1 and V is TRBV29-1; 7 bases map to TRBD1. Germline V gene sequence: CDR1 SQVTM, CDR2 ANQGSEA. The length of the CDR3 is 12 residues. The CDR3: CSVTQTGPEAFF. The DNA of the CDR3 is TGCAGTGTAACCCAGACAGGGCCTGAAGCTTTCTTT.